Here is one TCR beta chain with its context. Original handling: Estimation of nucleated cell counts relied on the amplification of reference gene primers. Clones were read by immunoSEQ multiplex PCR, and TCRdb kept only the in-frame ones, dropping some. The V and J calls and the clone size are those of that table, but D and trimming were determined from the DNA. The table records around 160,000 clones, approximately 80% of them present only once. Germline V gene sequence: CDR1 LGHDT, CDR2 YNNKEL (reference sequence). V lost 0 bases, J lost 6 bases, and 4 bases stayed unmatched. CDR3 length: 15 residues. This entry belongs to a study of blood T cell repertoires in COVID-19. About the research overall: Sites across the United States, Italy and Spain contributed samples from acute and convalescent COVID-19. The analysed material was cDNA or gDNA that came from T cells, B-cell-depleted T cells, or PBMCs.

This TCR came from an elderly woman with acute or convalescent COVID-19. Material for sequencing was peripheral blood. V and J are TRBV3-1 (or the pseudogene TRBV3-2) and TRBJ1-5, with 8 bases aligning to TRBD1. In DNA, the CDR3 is TGTGCCAGCAGCCAAGATACAGGGGGTTCTCAGCCCCAGCATTTT. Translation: CASSQDTGGSQPQHF.